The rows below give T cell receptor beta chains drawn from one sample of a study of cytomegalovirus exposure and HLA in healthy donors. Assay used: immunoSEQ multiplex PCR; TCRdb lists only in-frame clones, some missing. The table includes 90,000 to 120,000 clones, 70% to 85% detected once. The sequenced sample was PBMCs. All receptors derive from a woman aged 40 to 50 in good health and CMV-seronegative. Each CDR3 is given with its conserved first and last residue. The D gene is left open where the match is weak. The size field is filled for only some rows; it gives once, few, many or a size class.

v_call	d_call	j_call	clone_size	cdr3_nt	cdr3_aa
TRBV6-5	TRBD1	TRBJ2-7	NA	TGTGCCAGCAGTTACGGGACAGGGAACGCCTACGAGCAGTACTTC	CASSYGTGNAYEQYF
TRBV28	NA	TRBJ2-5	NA	TGTGCCAGCAGTTCTGGCGACAACCAAGAGACCCAGTACTTC	CASSSGDNQETQYF
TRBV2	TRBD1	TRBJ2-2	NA	TGTGCCAGCAGCAACAGGGGGCTCACCGGGGAGCTGTTTTTT	CASSNRGLTGELFF
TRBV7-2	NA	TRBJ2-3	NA	TGTGCCAGCAGCTTAAGCCCAGATACGCAGTATTTT	CASSLSPDTQYF
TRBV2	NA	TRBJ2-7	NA	TGTGCCAGCAGTGCCGCTAGGACAATATACGAGCAGTACTTC	CASSAARTIYEQYF
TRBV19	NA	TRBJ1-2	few	TGTGCCAGTAGTATCTACCCATTGAGCGGGGCGGCTGGCTACACCTTC	CASSIYPLSGAAGYTF
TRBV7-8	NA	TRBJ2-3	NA	TGTGCCAGCAGCTTACCCTCCACAGATACGCAGTATTTT	CASSLPSTDTQYF
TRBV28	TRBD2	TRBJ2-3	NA	TGTGCCAGCAGTACAAAGCGGGGGGGCCGAGGATCCACAGATACGCAGTATTTT	CASSTKRGGRGSTDTQYF
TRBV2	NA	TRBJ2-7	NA	TGTGCCAGCAGTGAAGTGGAGCGGACCGTCTCCTACGAGCAGTACTTC	CASSEVERTVSYEQYF
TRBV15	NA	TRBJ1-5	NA	TGTGCCACCAGCAGAGGCAGGGAGGTCCCCCAGCATTTT	CATSRGREVPQHF
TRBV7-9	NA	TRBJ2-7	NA	TGTGCCAGCAGCCCCCTACAGAACTCCTACGAGCAGTACTTC	CASSPLQNSYEQYF
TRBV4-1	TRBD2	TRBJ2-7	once	TGCGCCAGCAGCCAAGATCCCGGACTAGCGGGAGGCGAGCAGTACTTC	CASSQDPGLAGGEQYF
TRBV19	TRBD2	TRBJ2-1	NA	TGTGCCAGTAGTATGGGGGGGATAGGGTGGAATGAGCAGTTCTTC	CASSMGGIGWNEQFF
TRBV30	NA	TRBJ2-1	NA	TGTGCCTGGGCCCCACCCTTCGGACTCTTCGAGCAGTTCTTC	CAWAPPFGLFEQFF
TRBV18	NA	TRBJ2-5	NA	TGTGCCAGCGCCAAATCGACAGTCGAAGAAGAGACCCAGTACTTC	CASAKSTVEEETQYF
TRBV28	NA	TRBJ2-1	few	TGTGCCAGCAGTTTACATCAGACTACTAGCTACAATGAGCAGTTCTTC	CASSLHQTTSYNEQFF
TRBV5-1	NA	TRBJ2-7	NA	TGCGCCAGCAGCTTGACAGGGCCCTACGAGCAGTACTTC	CASSLTGPYEQYF
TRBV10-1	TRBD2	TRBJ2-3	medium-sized	TGCGCCAGCAGTGAGTCGAAGGGGACTAGCGGGAGAACAGGGGCAGATACGCAGTATTTT	CASSESKGTSGRTGADTQYF
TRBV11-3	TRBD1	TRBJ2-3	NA	TGTGCCAGCAGCCCAGGGGGCTGGAGGGCAGATACGCAGTATTTT	CASSPGGWRADTQYF
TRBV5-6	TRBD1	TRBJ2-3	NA	TGTGCCAGCGGGGGACAGGGAACAGATACGCAGTATTTT	CASGGQGTDTQYF
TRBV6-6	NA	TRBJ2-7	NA	TGTGCCAGCAGTTACTCCAAGGGCCCGGCGGGCTACGAGCAGTACTTC	CASSYSKGPAGYEQYF
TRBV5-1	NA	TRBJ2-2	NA	TGCGCCAGCAGCCCGGTTGGGGAGCGGACCGGGGAGCTGTTTTTT	CASSPVGERTGELFF
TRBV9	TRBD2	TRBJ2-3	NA	TGTGCCAGCAGCATGCTAGCGGGTTCCACAGATACGCAGTATTTT	CASSMLAGSTDTQYF
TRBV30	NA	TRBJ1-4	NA	TGTGCCGGGGGGGTTGAAAAACTGTTTTTT	CAGGVEKLFF
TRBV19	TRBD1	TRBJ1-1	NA	TGTGCCAGTAGAGGACAGGGGACGAACACTGAAGCTTTCTTT	CASRGQGTNTEAFF
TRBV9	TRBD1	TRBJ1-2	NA	TGTGCCAGCAGCGTAGTTGCAGGGGGGTATGGCTACACCTTC	CASSVVAGGYGYTF
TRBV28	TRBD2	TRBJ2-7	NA	TGTGCCAGCAGTTCCACGGGACTAGGGTCGTACGAGCAGTACTTC	CASSSTGLGSYEQYF
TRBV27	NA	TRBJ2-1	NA	TGTGCCAGCAGTTTGAGGTACAATGAGCAGTTCTTC	CASSLRYNEQFF
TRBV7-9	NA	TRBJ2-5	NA	TGTGCCTCTCGAGGGTCCCCCTGGGAGACCCAGTACTTC	CASRGSPWETQYF
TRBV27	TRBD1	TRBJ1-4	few	TGTGCCAGCAGAGGACAGGGGGATTCGTTTGATGAAAAACTGTTTTTT	CASRGQGDSFDEKLFF
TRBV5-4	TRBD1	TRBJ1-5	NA	TGTGCCAGCAGCTGGGACAGGGCCCAGCCCCAGCATTTT	CASSWDRAQPQHF
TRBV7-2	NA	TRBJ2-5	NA	TGTGCCAGCAGCCTCCCTATGGGTAGAGGGGAGACCCAGTACTTC	CASSLPMGRGETQYF
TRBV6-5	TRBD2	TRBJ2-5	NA	TGTGCCAGCAGTTACTCGTCAGCGGGGGCGAAGACCCAGTACTTC	CASSYSSAGAKTQYF
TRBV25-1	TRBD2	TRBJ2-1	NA	TGTGCCAGCAGTGAACTAGCGGCCTCCTACAATGAGCAGTTCTTC	CASSELAASYNEQFF
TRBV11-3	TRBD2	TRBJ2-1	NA	TGTGCCAGCAGCGTGACTAGCGGGGGGGTACCCTCCTACAATGAGCAGTTCTTC	CASSVTSGGVPSYNEQFF
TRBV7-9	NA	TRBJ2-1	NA	TGTTCCAGCAGCTTAGCGGGACAGGTGGGTCTTGAGCAGTTCTTC	CSSSLAGQVGLEQFF
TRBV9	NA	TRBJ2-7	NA	TGTGCCAGCAGCGTAGGGGGGGACCCTGCGTACGAGCAGTACTTC	CASSVGGDPAYEQYF
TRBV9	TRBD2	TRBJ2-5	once	TGTGCCAGCAGCACACTAGCGGGGGGGCCGGAGACCCAGTACTTC	CASSTLAGGPETQYF
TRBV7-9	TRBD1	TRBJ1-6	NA	TGTGCCAGCAGCCGTCACAGGGACAGGGCTGATTCACCCCTCCACTTT	CASSRHRDRADSPLHF
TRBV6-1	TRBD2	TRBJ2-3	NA	TGTGCCAGCAGGGAAAGGAACGGGGGGGCAGCAGATACGCAGTATTTT	CASRERNGGAADTQYF
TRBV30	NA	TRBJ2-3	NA	TGTGCCTGGAGTGTACGAGGCACAGATACGCAGTATTTT	CAWSVRGTDTQYF
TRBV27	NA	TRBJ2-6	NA	TGTGCCAGCAGTTCCCTCCTTTCTGGGGCCAACGTCCTGACTTTC	CASSSLLSGANVLTF
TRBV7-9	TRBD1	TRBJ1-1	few	TGTGCCAGCAGCTCCGGACAGGGCCGGCAAACTGAAGCTTTCTTT	CASSSGQGRQTEAFF
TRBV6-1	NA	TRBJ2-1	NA	TGTGCCAGCAGTCCCCTATACAATGAGCAGTTCTTC	CASSPLYNEQFF
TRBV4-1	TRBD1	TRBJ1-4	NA	TGCGCCAGCAGCCAAGATAGACAGGGGTATGAAAAACTGTTTTTT	CASSQDRQGYEKLFF
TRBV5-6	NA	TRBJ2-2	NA	TGTGCCAGCAGCTCGGGTGCAGGGGCCACCGGGGAGCTGTTTTTT	CASSSGAGATGELFF
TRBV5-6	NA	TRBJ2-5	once	TGTGCCAGCAGCTTGGGCCTAGCTGACGGGACGCGGGGCTGGGAGACCCAGTACTTC	CASSLGLADGTRGWETQYF
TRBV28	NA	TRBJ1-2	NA	TGTGCCAGCAGGCTTGGGGGGGCGGAGGGCTACACCTTC	CASRLGGAEGYTF